This T cell receptor (beta chain) was sequenced in a study of cytotoxic CD8 clonotypes in ibrutinib-treated CLL. Study-wide context: Partial responses numbered some 25 and complete responses 2; after a median around 68 months, about 15 stayed remitted and approximately 12 progressed. Response sampling came at median approximately twelve months of treatment, ranging about 6 to 36 months. Study-level points and caveats: Clonality rose at ibrutinib response and fell back toward baseline at progression. Samples were collected at differing times from sustained-remission and progressing patients.

Produced via immunoSEQ multiplex PCR; TCRdb's table is partial and in-frame only. This table has some 25,000 clones, 65% to 70% appearing once. About this clone: As yet, its antigen is unknown.

CDR3 length: 20 residues. The V end was cut by 1 base, the J end by 0 bases, with 24 bases between. Germline V CDR1 and CDR2: LGHNA, YNFKEQ. Material: PBMCs, obtained at disease progression, from a patient treated with ibrutinib. V and J are TRBV4-2 and TRBJ1-1; D uncertain. The source of this sequence is a human donor with chronic lymphocytic leukemia. The CDR3 loop is CASSQGLGNLQPYMNTEAFF. The CDR3 DNA reads as TGTGCCAGCAGCCAAGGCCTGGGCAATCTTCAACCTTACATGAACACTGAAGCTTTCTTT.